These 10 T cell receptor beta chains originate from one sample sequenced in a study of beta chain features in type 1 diabetes. The study reverse transcribed the entire isolated RNA, so it sequenced expressed TCRB transcripts. Data came from immunoSEQ multiplex PCR; TCRdb stores just in-frame clones and leaves some out. The sample has a few hundred thousand clones, 11% seen once. The material sequenced was central memory CD4+ T cells from blood. Receptors originate from a young man in good health.

This clone was seen more than once but under ten times. The germline gene is not matched at one end of the junction; a read error may be the cause. This chain joins TRBV7-7 and TRBJ2-7; perhaps TRBD2 as D (5 bases). In germline, CDR1 is SSHAT, CDR2 FNYEAQ (reference sequence). This CDR3 comprises 14 residues. The CDR3 DNA is TGTGCTAGCAGTCCTCAACTAGTCTCCTACGAGCAGTACTTC. This codes for CASSPQLVSYEQYF.

This clone was seen a few times. The rearrangement links TRBV5-4 to TRBJ1-1; D gene unclear. This CDR3 is built from 13 residues. Germline values: CDR1 SGHNT, CDR2 YYREEE (reference sequence). The V and J ends lost 1 base and 0 bases respectively, with 4 bases between them. The CDR3 DNA is TGTGCCAGCAGCTTGATGGTGAACACTGAAGCTTTCTTT. This translates into CASSLMVNTEAFF.

The table lists this clone with a few counts. The V and J genes are TRBV2 and TRBJ1-4, with D possibly matching TRBD1 (5 bases). Germline assignment: CDR1 SNHLY and CDR2 FYNNEI. This CDR3 spans 13 amino acids. The V end was cut by 5 bases, the J end by 4 bases, with 8 bases between. The CDR3 sequence: CASSRDFNEKLFF. The CDR3 bases are TGTGCCAGCAGTAGGGACTTTAATGAAAAACTGTTTTTT. The variable domain in full, with the rest retrieved from reference TRBV2 and TRBJ1-4, is EPEVTQTPSHQVTQMGQEVILRCVPISNHLYFYWYRQILGQKVEFLVSFYNNEISEKSEIFDDQFSVERPDGSNFTLKIRSTKLEDSAMYFCASSRDFNEKLFFGSGTQLSVL.

The rearrangement uses TRBV6-5 and TRBJ2-2, with D tentatively TRBD2 (6 bases). Trimming took 8 bases from V and 7 from J, leaving 20 bases between them. The CDR3 totals 15 residues. CDR1 and CDR2 from the germline V gene are MNHEY and SVGAGI. The CDR3 spells CASLPGGTGGGELFF. CDR3 DNA sequence: TGTGCCAGCCTCCCGGGCGGGACCGGTGGCGGGGAGCTGTTTTTT.

The chain carries TRBV7-2 and TRBJ2-7, with a possible D match to TRBD1 (5 bases). V lost 4 bases to trimming and J lost 9 bases, with 10 bases between them. The V gene's germline CDR1 is SGHTA and CDR2 FQGNSA. This CDR3 region has 11 residues. The CDR3 loop is CASSYNQGQYF. Here the CDR3 DNA reads TGTGCCAGCAGCTACAACCAGGGGCAGTACTTC.

This clone appeared many times. This sequence joins TRBV7-9 and TRBJ2-3; maybe TRBD1 (5 bases). The CDR3 is 15 residues long. Per germline, CDR1 SEHNR and CDR2 FQNEAQ (reference sequence). Trimming stripped 5 bases from V and 2 bases from J, with 14 bases between. The CDR3 is CASSQGAWSTDTQYF. In nucleotides, the CDR3 is TGTGCCAGCAGCCAAGGGGCGTGGTCCACAGATACGCAGTATTTT. Looking up the rest from reference TRBV7-9 and TRBJ2-3 gives the full variable domain: DTGVSQNPRHKITKRGQNVTFRCDPISEHNRLYWYRQTLGQGPEFLTYFQNEAQLEKSRLLSDRFSAERPKGSFSTLEIQRTEQGDSAMYLCASSQGAWSTDTQYFGPGTRLTVL.

The table lists this clone with a few counts. The chain joins TRBV28 to TRBJ1-4; no reliable D call. The CDR3 totals 15 residues. V was trimmed by 6 bases and J by 0 bases, leaving 11 bases between them. Germline CDR1 and CDR2: MDHEN and SYDVKM. CDR3 sequence reads: CASRTFYATNEKLFF. In DNA form, the CDR3 reads TGTGCCAGCAGGACCTTTTATGCAACTAATGAAAAACTGTTTTTT. Complete variable domain (other parts from reference TRBV28 and TRBJ1-4): DVKVTQSSRYLVKRTGEKVFLECVQDMDHENMFWYRQDPGLGLRLIYFSYDVKMKEKGDIPEGYSVSREKKERFSLILESASTNQTSMYLCASRTFYATNEKLFFGSGTQLSVL.

This clone was observed a handful of times. This chain uses TRBV7-2 with TRBJ1-4; no firm D call. Per the germline V gene, CDR1 is SGHTA and CDR2 is FQGNSA. This CDR3 contains 13 residues. V lost 3 bases to trimming and J lost 1 base, with 3 bases between them. The CDR3 DNA is TGTGCCAGCAGCTTTATAACTAATGAAAAACTGTTTTTT. Translation gives CASSFITNEKLFF. Looking up the rest from reference TRBV7-2 and TRBJ1-4 gives the full variable domain: GAGVSQSPSNKVTEKGKDVELRCDPISGHTALYWYRQSLGQGLEFLIYFQGNSAPDKSGLPSDRFSAERTGGSVSTLTIQRTQQEDSAVYLCASSFITNEKLFFGSGTQLSVL.

This clone was seen a few times. The CDR3 sequence is CAASGRIQETQYF. The CDR3 nucleotides read TGTGCGGCCTCGGGAAGGATCCAAGAGACCCAGTACTTC. This chain links TRBV27 with TRBJ2-5, with TRBD2 as a possible D gene (5 bases). There are 13 residues in the CDR3. The germline CDR1 and CDR2 sequences are MNHEY and SMNVEV (reference sequence).

J is TRBJ2-1 and V is TRBV27; 14 bases line up with TRBD2. Germline V gives CDR1 MNHEY, CDR2 SMNVEV (reference sequence). The V gene end was trimmed by 5 bases and the J gene end by 7 bases; junction bases not matched to a gene: 4. CDR3 size: 15 residues. The CDR3 region has the DNA TGTGCCAGCAGTGGGACTAGCGGGAGAAGGAATGAGCAGTTCTTC. Protein: CASSGTSGRRNEQFF.